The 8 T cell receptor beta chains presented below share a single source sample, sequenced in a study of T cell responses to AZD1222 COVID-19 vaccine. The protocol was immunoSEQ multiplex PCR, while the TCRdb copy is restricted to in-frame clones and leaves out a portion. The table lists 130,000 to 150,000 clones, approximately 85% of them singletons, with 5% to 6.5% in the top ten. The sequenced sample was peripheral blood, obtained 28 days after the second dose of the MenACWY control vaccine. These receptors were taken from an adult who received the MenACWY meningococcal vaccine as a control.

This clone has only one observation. The CDR3 protein is CATSRFRSGATNEKLFF. CDR3 coding DNA: TGTGCCACCAGCAGATTTCGGTCAGGCGCCACTAATGAAAAACTGTTTTTT. The V and J genes are TRBV15 and TRBJ1-4, with D unclear. This CDR3 has 17 residues. V lost 2 bases to trimming and J lost 2 bases, with 15 bases between them. Germline CDR1 reads LNHNV; CDR2 reads YYDKDF (reference sequence).

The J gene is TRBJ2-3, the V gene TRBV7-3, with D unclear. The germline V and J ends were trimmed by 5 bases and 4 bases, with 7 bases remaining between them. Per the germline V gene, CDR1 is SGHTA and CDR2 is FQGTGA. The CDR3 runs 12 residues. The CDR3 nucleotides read TGTGCCAGCAGCGATTTTCCAGATACGCAGTATTTT. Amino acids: CASSDFPDTQYF.

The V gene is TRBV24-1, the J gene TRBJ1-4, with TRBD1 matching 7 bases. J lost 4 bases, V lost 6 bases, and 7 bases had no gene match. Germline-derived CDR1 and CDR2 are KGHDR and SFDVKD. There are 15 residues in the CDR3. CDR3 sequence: CATSQGDRDNEKLFF. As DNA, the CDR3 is TGTGCCACCAGTCAAGGGGACAGAGATAATGAAAAACTGTTTTTT.

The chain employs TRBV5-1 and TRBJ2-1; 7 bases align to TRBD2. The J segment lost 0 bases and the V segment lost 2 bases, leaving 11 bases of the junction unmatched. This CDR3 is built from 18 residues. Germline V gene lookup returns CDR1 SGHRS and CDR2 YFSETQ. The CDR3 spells CASSFSASGMSSYNEQFF. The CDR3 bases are TGCGCCAGCAGCTTTTCCGCTAGCGGTATGAGCTCCTACAATGAGCAGTTCTTC.

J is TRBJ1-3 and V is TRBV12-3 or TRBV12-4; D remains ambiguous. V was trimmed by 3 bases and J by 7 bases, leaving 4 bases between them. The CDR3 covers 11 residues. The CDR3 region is CASSFRNTIYF. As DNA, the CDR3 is TGTGCCAGCAGTTTTCGGAACACCATATATTTT.

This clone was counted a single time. In DNA form, the CDR3 reads TGTGCCAGCACCTCCTCCTACGAGCAGTACTTC. Residues: CASTSSYEQYF. The genes are TRBV7-9 and TRBJ2-7; no clear D gene. CDR1 SEHNR and CDR2 FQNEAQ come from the germline V gene (reference sequence). This CDR3 comprises 11 residues. V shed 7 bases and J shed 0 bases, with 4 bases lying between them.

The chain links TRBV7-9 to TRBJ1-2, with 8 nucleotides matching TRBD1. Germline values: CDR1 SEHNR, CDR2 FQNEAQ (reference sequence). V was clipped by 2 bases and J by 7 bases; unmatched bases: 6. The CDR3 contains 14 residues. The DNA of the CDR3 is TGTGCCAGCAGCTTACTCGGACAGGGCGTTGGCTACACCTTC. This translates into CASSLLGQGVGYTF.

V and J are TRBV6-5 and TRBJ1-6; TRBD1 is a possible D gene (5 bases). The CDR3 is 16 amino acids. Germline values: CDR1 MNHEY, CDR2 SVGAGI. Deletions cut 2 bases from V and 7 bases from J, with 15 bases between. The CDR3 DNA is TGTGCCAGCAGTTACCGGGACGGCCGAAAGAATTCACCCCTCCACTTT. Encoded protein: CASSYRDGRKNSPLHF.